The entry below describes one TCR beta chain. Its target is unknown. Just one base apart from a much larger clone, this may be a read error. The data are from a study of early T cells in non-severe SARS-CoV-2 infection. About the study: Bulk RNA taken from unsorted whole blood was sequenced, leaving chains unpaired. Findings and caveats of the study: The matching step, a VDJdb search, favored anti-spike CD8 responses and missed private and CD4 specificities.

The germline V gene has CDR1 DFQATT and CDR2 SNEGSKA (reference sequence). The V end lost 6 bases, the J end lost 6 bases, and 15 bases lay between the germline ends. This CDR3 is built from 12 residues. Each cDNA molecule carried a unique molecular identifier. Using its own MiXCR run on the 5' RACE reads, TCRdb lists one record per CDR3 protein. The table shows tens of thousands of distinct CDR3 sequences, with roughly 5.6% occurring only once. The clonotype was recovered from an adult who was a healthcare worker with PCR-confirmed SARS-CoV-2 infection or an uninfected control (not recorded which). The chain is built from TRBV20-1 and TRBJ2-7; perhaps TRBD2 as D (5 bases). The sample consisted of whole blood. The CDR3 DNA reads TGCAGTGCCCTACCTCGGGGATGCGAGCAGTACTTC. This gives the protein CSALPRGCEQYF.